This T cell receptor beta chain was recovered during a study of T-cell memory formation after mild COVID-19. Study-wide points: Memory sampled before infection contained some responding clones, suggesting cross-reactive memory joined. There was a balanced CD4/CD8 profile in clones contracting day 15 to 85, and later expanders leaned CD4+.

The CDR3 has 12 amino acids. Looked up from germline, CDR1 is SGHKS and CDR2 is YYEKEE (reference sequence). V was pared by 4 bases and J by 7 bases, with 8 bases between. This clonotype was seen many times. As yet, its antigen is unknown. One entry per CDR3 protein results from TCRdb running MiXCR on the 5' RACE reads. The sample records around 370,000 distinct CDR3 sequences, 21% being singletons. This receptor was identified in an adult woman who had mild COVID-19 (a few samples of this study predate the infection). Cell type and time point are not known. Sample: PBMCs or a T cell subset sorted from them (not recorded which). The chain uses TRBV5-5 and TRBJ2-2; D is undetermined. The CDR3 coding sequence is TGTGCCAGCAGCCCTGGGCACGGGGAGCTGTTTTTT. It codes for CASSPGHGELFF.